This TCR beta chain was captured in a study of shared clonotypes between healthy human individuals. Study results and caveats: The study found lower generation probabilities in non-shared clonotypes than in those shared by all four donors. A handful of donors showed sharing of approximately 5% of naive CD4 clonotypes.

As regards this clone: Its antigen is still unknown.

Several immunoSEQ plates received, in even portions, the genomic DNA of each subset. Sequencing used immunoSEQ multiplex PCR; TCRdb keeps in-frame clones, though not all of them. This sample has around 2,000,000 clones, with approximately 94% found just once. Naive CD8 cells comprised CD45RO-negative, CCR7-positively selected cells, excluding terminally differentiated effector memory CD45RA+ cells. All donors qualified as healthy HIV-negative adults and had experienced no recent acute infections or vaccinations. This clonotype was sampled from a man younger than 35 in good health. The specimen was naive CD8+ T cells sorted from blood.

CDR3: CASSQGLGTGGYTF. CDR3 sequence (DNA): TGCGCCAGCAGCCAAGGGTTGGGCACGGGGGGCTACACCTTC. The chain carries TRBV4-1 and TRBJ1-2, with D hard to call. Germline CDR1 reads MGHRA; CDR2 reads YSYEKL. V gave up 1 base and J gave up 8 bases, with 14 bases separating them. CDR3 length: 14 residues.